This TCR beta chain was sequenced in a study of shared clonotypes between healthy human individuals. Recent acute infections and vaccinations were absent in the healthy HIV-negative adult donors. Generated by immunoSEQ multiplex PCR, the TCRdb table keeps only in-frame clones and is missing some. Among roughly 2.2 million clones listed, roughly 92% were seen once. Germline trimming cut 5 bases from V and 0 bases from J; bases unmatched to any gene: 4. This CDR3 comprises 14 residues. CDR1 and CDR2 (germline): GTSNPN, SVGIG (reference sequence). Study-level points and caveats: Unshared clonotypes carried lower generation probabilities than those common to all four donors.

On this clone: Its antigen is unidentified.

The receptor was isolated from a young man in good health. Some clones in this sample may be carry-over from other donors' samples. The V gene is TRBV30, the J gene TRBJ1-5; the match to TRBD1 covers 7 bases. The material sequenced was naive CD4+ T cells from PBMCs. The subset: CD45RA+ positively selected. CDR3 DNA: TGTGCCTGGGGGGGACAGTATAGCAATCAGCCCCAGCATTTT. It is translated as CAWGGQYSNQPQHF.